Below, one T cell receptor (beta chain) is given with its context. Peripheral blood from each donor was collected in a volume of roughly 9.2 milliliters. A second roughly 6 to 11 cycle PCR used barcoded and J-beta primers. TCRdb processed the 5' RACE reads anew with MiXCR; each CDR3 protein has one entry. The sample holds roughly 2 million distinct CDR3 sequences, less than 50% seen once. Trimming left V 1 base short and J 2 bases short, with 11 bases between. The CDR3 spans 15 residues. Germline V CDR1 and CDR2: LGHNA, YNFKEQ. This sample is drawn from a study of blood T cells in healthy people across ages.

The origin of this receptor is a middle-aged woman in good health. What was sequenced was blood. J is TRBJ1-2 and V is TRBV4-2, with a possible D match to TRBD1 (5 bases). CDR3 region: CASSQGDRTNYGYTF. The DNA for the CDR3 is TGTGCCAGCAGCCAAGGAGACAGAACAAACTATGGCTACACCTTC.